The 2 T cell receptor beta chains presented below share a single source sample, sequenced in a study of shared clonotypes between healthy human individuals (dated by TCRdb to 2019 to 2021). Libraries were constructed by the immunoSEQ multiplex PCR assay. This immuneACCESS table, as held by TCRdb, lists in-frame sequences with V and J called but not all clones. Of the missing ones, under half trace to an unresolved V gene in checked studies; the others have no known cause. The sample table shows under 750,000 clones, and over 60% are seen once. The ten biggest clones cover around 1.8% of the sample. The source material was memory CD4+ T cells sorted from blood. Read against the paper, the sample's cell subset or site label means: CD45RA-negative fraction. The receptors were sampled from a woman aged 25 to 39 in good health.

This rearrangement joins TRBV11-2 to TRBJ2-2; D unclear. This CDR3 contains 13 residues. Germline CDR1 reads SGHAT; CDR2 reads FQNNGV. Trimming stripped 5 bases from V and 6 bases from J, with 10 bases between. The CDR3 here is CASSNQGPGELFF. CDR3 DNA: TGTGCCAGCAGCAATCAAGGACCCGGGGAGCTGTTTTTT.

V and J are TRBV2 and TRBJ2-7; D is unresolved. CDR3 length: 13 residues. In germline, CDR1 is SNHLY, CDR2 FYNNEI. Trimming cost V 1 base and J 5 bases, with 9 bases left between them. The CDR3 nucleotides read TGTGCCAGCAGTGAAGACACTCGTAACGAGCAGTACTTC. It encodes CASSEDTRNEQYF.